This T cell receptor beta chain stems from a study of monozygotic twins with inflammatory bowel disease. The template was total RNA from whole blood, with no T cell sorting. Study-wide results and caveats: Twins with IBD were found to have lower TCRbeta diversity (inverse Simpson) than healthy co-twins.

Each of the TCR libraries took 3,000 to 4,500 ng of total RNA. Incorporation of UMIs carrying a 6-nucleotide sample barcode was performed by template switching. After re-calling the 5' RACE reads, TCRdb lists one entry per CDR3 protein, DNA absent. This table lists 420,000 or so distinct CDR3 sequences. Comments on this clonotype: The antigen is undetermined.

Sequenced sample: blood. The clonotype comes from a human donor with ulcerative colitis or Crohn's disease, or a healthy co-twin of an affected twin (not recorded which).

This CDR3 reads CAVLAVWANVLTF. This chain joins TRBV6-5 and TRBJ2-6. Germline values: CDR1 MNHEY, CDR2 SVGAGI. The CDR3 runs 13 residues.